The source of this T cell receptor (beta chain) is a study of Tregs in tolerant kidney transplant recipients. Study conclusions and caveats: Donor-specific Treg expansion exceeded global Treg expansion in tolerant patients, suggesting antigen drive. Tregs expanded with activated donor B cells seemed most donor-specific. Findings come from small patient numbers and require larger validation.

Here immunoSEQ multiplex PCR was the method, and the copy in TCRdb shows in-frame clones only, minus some. The sample holds around 70,000 clones, roughly 89% seen once. Unstimulated regulatory T cells (CD4+CD25+CD127-), CD4+CD25- non-regulatory cells, CD4 and CD8 cells were FACS-sorted from thawed PBMCs. The germline gives CDR1 MDHEN, CDR2 SYDVKM. CDR3 length equals 14 residues. Trimming left V 3 bases short and J 8 bases short, with 16 bases between. On this clone itself: Its antigen is unknown.

The TCR comes from a human donor who received a combined kidney and bone marrow transplant. The sample was CD8+ T cells from blood, taken before the transplant. The V gene is TRBV28, the J gene TRBJ1-2; tentatively, D is TRBD1 (6 bases). This CDR3 is CASSFFVGAWGYTF. The CDR3 nucleotides are TGTGCCAGCAGTTTTTTTGTGGGGGCTTGGGGCTACACCTTC.